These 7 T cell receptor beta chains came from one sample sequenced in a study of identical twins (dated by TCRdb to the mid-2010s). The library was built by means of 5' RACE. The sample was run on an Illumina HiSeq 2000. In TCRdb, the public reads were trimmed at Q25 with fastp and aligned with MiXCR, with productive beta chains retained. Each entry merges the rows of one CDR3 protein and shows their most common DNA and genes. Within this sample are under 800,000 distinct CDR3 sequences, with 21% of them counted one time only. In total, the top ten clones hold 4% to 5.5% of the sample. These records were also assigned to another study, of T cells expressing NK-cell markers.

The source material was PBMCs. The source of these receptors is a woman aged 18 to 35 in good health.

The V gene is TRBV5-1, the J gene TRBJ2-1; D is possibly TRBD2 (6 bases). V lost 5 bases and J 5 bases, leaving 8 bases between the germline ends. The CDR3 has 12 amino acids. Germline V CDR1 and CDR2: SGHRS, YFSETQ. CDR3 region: CASRSGDNEQFF. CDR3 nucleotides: TGCGCCAGCAGATCGGGGGACAATGAGCAGTTCTTC.

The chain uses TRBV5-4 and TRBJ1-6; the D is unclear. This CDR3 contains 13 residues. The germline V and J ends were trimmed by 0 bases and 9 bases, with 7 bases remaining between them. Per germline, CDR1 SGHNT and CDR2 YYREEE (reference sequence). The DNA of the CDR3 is TGTGCCAGCAGCTTGGCCTACGGTTCACCCCTCCACTTT. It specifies CASSLAYGSPLHF.

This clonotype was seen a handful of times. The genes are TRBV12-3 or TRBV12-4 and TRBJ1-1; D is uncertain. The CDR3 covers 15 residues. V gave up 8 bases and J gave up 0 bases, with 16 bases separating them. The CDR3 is CASFTRGRMNTEAFF. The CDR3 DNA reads TGTGCCAGCTTTACCCGGGGAAGGATGAACACTGAAGCTTTCTTT.

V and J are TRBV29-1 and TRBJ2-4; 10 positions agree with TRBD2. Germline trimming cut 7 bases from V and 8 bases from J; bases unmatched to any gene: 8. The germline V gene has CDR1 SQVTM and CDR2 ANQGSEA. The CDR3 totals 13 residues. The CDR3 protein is CSATSGNGYIQYF. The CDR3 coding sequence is TGCAGCGCAACTAGCGGGAACGGCTACATTCAGTACTTC. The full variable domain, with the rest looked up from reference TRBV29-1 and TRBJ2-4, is SAVISQKPSRDICQRGTSLTIQCQVDSQVTMMFWYRQQPGQSLTLIATANQGSEATYESGFVIDKFPISRPNLTFSTLTVSNMSPEDSSIYLCSATSGNGYIQYFGAGTRLSVL.

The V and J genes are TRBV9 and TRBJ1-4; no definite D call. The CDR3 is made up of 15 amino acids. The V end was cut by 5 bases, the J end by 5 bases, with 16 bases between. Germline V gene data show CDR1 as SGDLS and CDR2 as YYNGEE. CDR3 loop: CASSARGRPNEKLFF. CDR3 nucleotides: TGTGCCAGCAGTGCCCGTGGGCGGCCGAATGAAAAACTGTTTTTT. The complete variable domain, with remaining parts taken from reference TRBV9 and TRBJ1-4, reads DSGVTQTPKHLITATGQRVTLRCSPRSGDLSVYWYQQSLDQGLQFLIQYYNGEERAKGNILERFSAQQFPDLHSELNLSSLELGDSALYFCASSARGRPNEKLFFGSGTQLSVL.

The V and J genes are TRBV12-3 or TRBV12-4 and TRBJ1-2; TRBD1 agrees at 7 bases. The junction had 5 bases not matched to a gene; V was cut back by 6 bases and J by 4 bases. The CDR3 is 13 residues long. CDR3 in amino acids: CASRKQGRYGYTF. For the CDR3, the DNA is TGTGCCAGCAGGAAACAGGGGCGCTATGGCTACACCTTC.

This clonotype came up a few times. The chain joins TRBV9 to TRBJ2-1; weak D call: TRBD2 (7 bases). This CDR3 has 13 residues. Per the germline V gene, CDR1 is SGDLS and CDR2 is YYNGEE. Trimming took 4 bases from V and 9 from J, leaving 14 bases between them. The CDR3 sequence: CASSYGGPSEQFF. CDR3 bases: TGTGCCAGCAGCTACGGGGGGCCGAGTGAGCAGTTCTTC.